Listed here are 15 T cell receptor beta chains from one sample, sequenced in a study of shared clonotypes between healthy human individuals. Clones were sequenced by immunoSEQ multiplex PCR, and TCRdb holds only the in-frame ones, with some missing. This sample has about 680,000 clones; around 73% occur once, and the top ten carry around 1.7%. Material: memory CD4+ T cells sorted from blood. Documented subset: CD45RA-negative fraction. The receptors originated from a woman in her thirties in good health.

This clone was picked up one time. V gene TRBV5-5 combines with J gene TRBJ1-5; D unclear. With 2 bases removed from V and 0 bases from J, the gap between germline ends came to 15 bases. Germline V gives CDR1 SGHKS, CDR2 YYEKEE (reference sequence). This CDR3 has 17 residues. This CDR3 is CASSFLTGSDSNQPQHF. CDR3 sequence (DNA): TGTGCCAGCAGCTTCCTAACGGGGAGTGATAGCAATCAGCCCCAGCATTTT.

In this sample, this clone turned up once. The sample contains more than one DNA sequence encoding this CDR3. The CDR3 DNA sequence: TGTGCCAGCAGTTTAGGCAGTTCCTACGAGCAGTACTTC. This gives the protein CASSLGSSYEQYF. The chain recombines TRBV28 with TRBJ2-7; D ambiguous. Looked up from germline, CDR1 is MDHEN and CDR2 is SYDVKM. Trimming pared 2 bases from V and 1 base from J, leaving 6 bases between. This CDR3 is 13 amino acids long.

This chain links TRBV5-3 with TRBJ2-3; no definite D call. TRBV5-3 counts as an open reading frame of uncertain function. V was cut by 5 bases and J by 3 bases, with 4 bases left in between. The CDR3 is made up of 11 amino acids. The CDR3 loop is CARSWTDTQYF. CDR3 in DNA: TGTGCCAGAAGTTGGACAGATACGCAGTATTTT.

The chain links TRBV5-1 to TRBJ2-7, with a tentative D call TRBD1 (5 bases). CDR3 size: 12 residues. Per the germline V gene, CDR1 is SGHRS and CDR2 is YFSETQ. The V end was cut by 2 bases, the J end by 6 bases, with 9 bases between. This CDR3 is CASSFPRVEQYF. The CDR3 DNA sequence: TGCGCCAGCAGCTTTCCCAGGGTCGAGCAGTACTTC.

The chain recombines TRBV27 with TRBJ2-7; 8 nucleotides align to TRBD2. V trimming: 4 bases; J trimming: 2 bases; junction bases outside the gene matches: 7. CDR1 MNHEY and CDR2 SMNVEV come from the germline V gene (reference sequence). The CDR3 runs to 15 residues. As DNA, the CDR3 is TGTGCCAGCAGTTCGCCGGCTAGCGGGCCCTACGAGCAGTACTTC. It is translated as CASSSPASGPYEQYF.

Concerning this clone: Other nucleotide sequences from this sample produce the same CDR3. The chain employs TRBV6-1 and TRBJ2-2, with a weak D call TRBD1 (5 bases). V dropped 6 bases and J dropped 4 bases, with 15 bases sitting between them. The CDR3 is 15 residues long. The germline V gene has CDR1 MNHNS and CDR2 SASEGT. The CDR3 DNA reads as TGTGCCAGCAGGGCTGGCGGAAGGGGCACCGGGGAGCTGTTTTTT. Amino acids: CASRAGGRGTGELFF.

The genes are TRBV6-1 and TRBJ2-1; 7 positions match TRBD2. J was trimmed by 3 bases and V by 3 bases; bases with no gene match: 8. Germline V gene sequence: CDR1 MNHNS, CDR2 SASEGT. This CDR3 region has 16 residues. CDR3 nucleotide sequence: TGTGCCAGCAGTGATCCCGGCGGGAGATACTACAATGAGCAGTTCTTC. Amino acid sequence: CASSDPGGRYYNEQFF.

This clone was counted once. The chain carries TRBV4-1 and TRBJ1-4, with no clear D. From germline, CDR1 is MGHRA and CDR2 YSYEKL. V lost 0 bases to trimming and J lost 0 bases, with 11 bases between them. The CDR3 has 17 amino acids. The CDR3 DNA reads TGCGCCAGCAGCCAAGAGGGCAGACTCGCAACTAATGAAAAACTGTTTTTT. Encoded protein: CASSQEGRLATNEKLFF.

This clone has a handful of counts. J is TRBJ2-7 and V is TRBV30, with 11 positions matching TRBD2. CDR1 and CDR2 (germline): GTSNPN, SVGIG (reference sequence). The CDR3 is 14 amino acids. Trimming cost V 3 bases and J 1 base; bases outside gene matches: 2. The CDR3 loop is CAWRRLAGSYEQYF. CDR3 DNA sequence: TGTGCCTGGAGAAGACTAGCGGGATCCTACGAGCAGTACTTC.

CDR3 in DNA: TGTGCCAGCAGTTTCGGACCCCACTACTACTTC. Translating gives CASSFGPHYYF. The chain combines TRBV25-1 with TRBJ2-7; D gene unclear. Germline assignment: CDR1 MGHDK and CDR2 SYGVNS. CDR3 length: 11 amino acids. V was shortened by 5 bases and J by 13 bases, with 15 bases between the two germline ends.

On this clone: This may come from a read error, since a much larger clone is one base off. The chain has TRBV11-2 and TRBJ1-1; a weak D match, TRBD1 (5 bases). Germline CDR1 SGHAT, CDR2 FQNNGV. The CDR3 extends over 14 amino acids. Trimming took 3 bases from V and 2 from J, leaving 10 bases between them. CDR3: CASSLGGFNTEAFF. The CDR3 DNA follows: TGTGCCAGCAGCTTGGGGGGTTTCAACACTGAAGCTTTCTTT. The whole variable domain, filled in from reference TRBV11-2 and TRBJ1-1, reads EAGVAQSPRYKIIEKRQSVAFWCNPISGHATLYWYQQILGQGPKLLIQFQNNGVVDDSQLPKDRFSAERLKGVDSTLKIQPAKLEDSAVYLCASSLGGFNTEAFFGQGTRLTVV.

The rearrangement uses TRBV7-2 and TRBJ2-2, with TRBD2 as a possible D gene (6 bases). CDR1 and CDR2 (germline): SGHTA, FQGNSA. The germline V and J ends were trimmed by 5 bases and 2 bases, with 15 bases remaining between them. This CDR3 has 16 amino acids. The CDR3 DNA reads as TGTGCCAGCAGCCCCTCCAGGACTACAAACACCGGGGAGCTGTTTTTT. Protein sequence: CASSPSRTTNTGELFF.

The chain is built from TRBV9 and TRBJ2-7; D is perhaps TRBD2 (5 bases). Germline lookup yields CDR1 SGDLS and CDR2 YYNGEE. Trimming shortened V by 4 bases and J by 2 bases, and 16 bases separated the two germline ends. This CDR3 is built from 15 residues. Here the CDR3 DNA reads TGTGCCAGCAGCCCCCGCGGTAGCGACGCCTACGAGCAGTACTTC. Translating gives CASSPRGSDAYEQYF.

V is TRBV11-2 and J is TRBJ1-4, with D tentatively TRBD1 (5 bases). V was pared by 3 bases and J by 7 bases, with 15 bases between. Germline CDR1 and CDR2: SGHAT and FQNNGV. This CDR3 contains 15 residues. Here the CDR3 DNA reads TGTGCCAGCAGCTTTATCCACGGGGCCGGTGAAAAACTGTTTTTT. Translation: CASSFIHGAGEKLFF.

The chain is built from TRBV14 and TRBJ2-1; possibly TRBD2 for D (6 bases). This CDR3 has 15 residues. V dropped 1 base and J dropped 4 bases, with 11 bases sitting between them. Germline V lookup: CDR1 SGHDN, CDR2 FVKESK. The CDR3 sequence: CASSQAGERYNEQFF. CDR3 nucleotides: TGTGCCAGCAGCCAAGCGGGGGAGAGGTACAATGAGCAGTTCTTC.